This TCR beta chain was recovered during a study of blood T cell repertoires in COVID-19. This clone has just a few counts. The repertoire was sequenced with immunoSEQ multiplex PCR; TCRdb's copy has only in-frame clones and lacks some. This table holds about 380,000 clones, more than 70% found once. CDR3 size: 14 residues. V was clipped by 3 bases and J by 0 bases, with 5 bases between them. Germline V CDR1 and CDR2: ENHRY, SYGVKD. V and J are TRBV10-3 and TRBJ1-4, with a tentative D call TRBD1 (5 bases). Sequencing used PBMCs or T cells enriched from blood (not recorded which). The sequence came from a woman under 30 who had recovered from COVID-19. The CDR3 loop reads CAISEGATNEKLFF. The CDR3 coding sequence is TGTGCCATCAGTGAAGGGGCAACTAATGAAAAACTGTTTTTT.